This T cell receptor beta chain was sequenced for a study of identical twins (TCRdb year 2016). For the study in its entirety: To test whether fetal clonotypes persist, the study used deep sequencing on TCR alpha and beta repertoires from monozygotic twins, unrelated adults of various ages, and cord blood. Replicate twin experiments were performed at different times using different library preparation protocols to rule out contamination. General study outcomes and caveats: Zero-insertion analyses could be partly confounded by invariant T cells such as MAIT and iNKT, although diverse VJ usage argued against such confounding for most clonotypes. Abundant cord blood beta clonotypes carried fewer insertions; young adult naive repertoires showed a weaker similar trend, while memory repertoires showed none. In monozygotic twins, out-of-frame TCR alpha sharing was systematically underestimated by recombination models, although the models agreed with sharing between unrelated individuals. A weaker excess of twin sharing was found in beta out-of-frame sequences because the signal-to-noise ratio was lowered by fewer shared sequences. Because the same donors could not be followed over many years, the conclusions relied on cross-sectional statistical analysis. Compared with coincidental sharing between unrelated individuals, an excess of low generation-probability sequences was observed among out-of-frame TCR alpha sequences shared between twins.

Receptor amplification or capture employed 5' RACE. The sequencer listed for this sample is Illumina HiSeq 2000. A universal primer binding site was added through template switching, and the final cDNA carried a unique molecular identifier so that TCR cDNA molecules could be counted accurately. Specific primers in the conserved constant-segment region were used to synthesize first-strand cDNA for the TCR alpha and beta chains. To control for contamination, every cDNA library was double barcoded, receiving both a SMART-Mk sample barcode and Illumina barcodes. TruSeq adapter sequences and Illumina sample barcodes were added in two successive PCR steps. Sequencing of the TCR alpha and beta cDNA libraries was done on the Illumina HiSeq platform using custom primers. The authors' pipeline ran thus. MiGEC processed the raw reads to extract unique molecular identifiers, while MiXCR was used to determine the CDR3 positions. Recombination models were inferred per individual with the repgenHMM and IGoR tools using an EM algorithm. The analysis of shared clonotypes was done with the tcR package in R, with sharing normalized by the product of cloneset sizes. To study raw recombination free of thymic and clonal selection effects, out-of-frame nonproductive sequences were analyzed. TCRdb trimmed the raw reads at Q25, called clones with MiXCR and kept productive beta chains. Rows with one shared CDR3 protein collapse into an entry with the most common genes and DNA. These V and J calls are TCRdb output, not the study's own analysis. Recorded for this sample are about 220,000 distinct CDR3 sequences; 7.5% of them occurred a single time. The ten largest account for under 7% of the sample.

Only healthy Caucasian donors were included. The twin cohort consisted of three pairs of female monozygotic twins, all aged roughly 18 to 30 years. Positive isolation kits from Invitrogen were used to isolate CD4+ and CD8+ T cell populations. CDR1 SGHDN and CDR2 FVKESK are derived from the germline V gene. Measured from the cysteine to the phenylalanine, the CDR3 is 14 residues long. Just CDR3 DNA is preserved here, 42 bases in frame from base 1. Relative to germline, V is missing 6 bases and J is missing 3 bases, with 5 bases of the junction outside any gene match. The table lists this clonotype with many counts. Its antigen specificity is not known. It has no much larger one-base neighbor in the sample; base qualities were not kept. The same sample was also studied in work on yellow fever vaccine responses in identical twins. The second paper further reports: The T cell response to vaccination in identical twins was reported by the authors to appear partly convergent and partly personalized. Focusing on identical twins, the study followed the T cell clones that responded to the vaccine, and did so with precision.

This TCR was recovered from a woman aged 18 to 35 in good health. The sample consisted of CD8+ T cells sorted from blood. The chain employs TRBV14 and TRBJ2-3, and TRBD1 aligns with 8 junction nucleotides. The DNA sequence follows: TGTGCCAGCAGTGAGGACAGGGAAACAGATACGCAGTATTTT. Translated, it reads CASSEDRETDTQYF.